This T cell receptor beta chain was identified in a study of cytomegalovirus exposure and HLA in healthy donors. The length of the CDR3 is 13 residues. Germline V gene sequence: CDR1 LNHDA, CDR2 SQIVND (reference sequence). Trimming cost V 5 bases and J 8 bases; bases outside gene matches: 8. Sequencing was performed with immunoSEQ multiplex PCR; in TCRdb, only in-frame clones are kept and a portion is missing. This sample has about 190,000 clones, with approximately 88% found just once. Sequencing was performed on PBMCs. This chain uses TRBV19 with TRBJ1-2; TRBD1 matches 7 bases. This TCR was recovered from a man younger than 30 in good health and CMV-seropositive. CDR3 nucleotide sequence: TGTGCCAGTAGTGAAGGGGGCTTATTGGGCTACACCTTC. Translation gives CASSEGGLLGYTF. The whole variable domain, filled in from reference TRBV19 and TRBJ1-2, reads DGGITQSPKYLFRKEGQNVTLSCEQNLNHDAMYWYRQDPGQGLRLIYYSQIVNDFQKGDIAEGYSVSREKKESFPLTVTSAQKNPTAFYLCASSEGGLLGYTFGSGTRLTVV.